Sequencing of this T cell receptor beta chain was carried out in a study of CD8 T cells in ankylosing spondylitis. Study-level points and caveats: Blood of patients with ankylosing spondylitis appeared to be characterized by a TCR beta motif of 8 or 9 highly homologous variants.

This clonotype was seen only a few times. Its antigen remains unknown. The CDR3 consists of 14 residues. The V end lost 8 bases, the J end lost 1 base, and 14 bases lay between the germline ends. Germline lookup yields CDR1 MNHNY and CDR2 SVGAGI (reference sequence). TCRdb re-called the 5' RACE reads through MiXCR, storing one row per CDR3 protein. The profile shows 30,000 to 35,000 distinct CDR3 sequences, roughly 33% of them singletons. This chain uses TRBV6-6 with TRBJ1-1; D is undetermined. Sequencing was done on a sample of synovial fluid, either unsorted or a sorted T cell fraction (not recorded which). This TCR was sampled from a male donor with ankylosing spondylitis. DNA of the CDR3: TGTGCCAGCTTTAAATCCCCGTCGAACACTGAAGCTTTCTTT. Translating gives CASFKSPSNTEAFF.